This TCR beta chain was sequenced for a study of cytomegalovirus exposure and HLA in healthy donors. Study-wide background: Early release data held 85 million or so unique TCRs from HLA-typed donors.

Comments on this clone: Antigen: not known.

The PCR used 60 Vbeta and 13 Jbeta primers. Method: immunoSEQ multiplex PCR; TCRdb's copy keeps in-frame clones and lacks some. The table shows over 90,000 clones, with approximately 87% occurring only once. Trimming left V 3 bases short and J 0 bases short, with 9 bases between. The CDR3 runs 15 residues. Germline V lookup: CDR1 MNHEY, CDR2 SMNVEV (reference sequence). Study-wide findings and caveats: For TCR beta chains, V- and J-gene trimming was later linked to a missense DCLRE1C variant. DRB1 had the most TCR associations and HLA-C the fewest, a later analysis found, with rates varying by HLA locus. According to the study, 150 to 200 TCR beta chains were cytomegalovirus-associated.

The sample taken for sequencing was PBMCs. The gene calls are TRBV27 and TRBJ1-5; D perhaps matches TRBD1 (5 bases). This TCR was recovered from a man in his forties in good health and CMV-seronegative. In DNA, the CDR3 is TGTGCCAGCAGTTTGGGAGGGGATAGCAATCAGCCCCAGCATTTT. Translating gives CASSLGGDSNQPQHF.